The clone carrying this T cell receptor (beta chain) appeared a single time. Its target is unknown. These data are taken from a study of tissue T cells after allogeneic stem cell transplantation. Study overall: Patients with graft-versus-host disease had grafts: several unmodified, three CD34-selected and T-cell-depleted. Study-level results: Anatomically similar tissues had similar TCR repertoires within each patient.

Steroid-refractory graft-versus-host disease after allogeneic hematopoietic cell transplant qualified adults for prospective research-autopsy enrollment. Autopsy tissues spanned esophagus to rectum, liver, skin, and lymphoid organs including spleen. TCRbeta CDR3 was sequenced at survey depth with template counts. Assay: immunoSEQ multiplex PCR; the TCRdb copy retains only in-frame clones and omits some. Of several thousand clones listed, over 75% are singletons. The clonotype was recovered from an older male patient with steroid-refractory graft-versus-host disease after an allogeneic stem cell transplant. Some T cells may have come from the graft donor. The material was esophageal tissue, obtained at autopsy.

CDR3 in amino acids: CASSRSQGSYGYTF. DNA of the CDR3: TGTGCCAGCAGCCGTTCCCAGGGTTCTTATGGCTACACCTTC. The rearrangement joins TRBV5-4 to TRBJ1-2; D may be TRBD1 (5 bases). The germline CDR1 and CDR2 sequences are SGHNT and YYREEE (reference sequence). The germline V and J ends were trimmed by 4 bases and 5 bases, with 15 bases remaining between them. This CDR3 is built from 14 residues.